Described below is a single T cell receptor (beta chain) sequence and its context. The antigen is undetermined. This record comes from a study of cytotoxic CD8 clonotypes in ibrutinib-treated CLL. For the study at large: For this cohort, patients were about a dozen relapsed/refractory and some 15 treatment-naive, while approximately 17 were IGHV unmutated. Broader study findings: There were few public clonotypes, and on treatment they contracted or stayed stable.

In germline, CDR1 is SGHTA, CDR2 FQGNSA. This CDR3 contains 16 residues. After removal of 0 bases from V and 6 bases from J, the junction contained 9 bases not matched to a gene. Assay used: immunoSEQ multiplex PCR; TCRdb lists only in-frame clones, some missing. The sample contains 110,000 to 150,000 clones, 79% of which appear only once. The TCR originated in a human donor with chronic lymphocytic leukemia. This sequence joins TRBV7-2 and TRBJ2-3; TRBD1 aligns across 7 bases. Sequenced here: PBMCs, sampled after 12 months of ibrutinib treatment. This CDR3 is CASSLASNRGFDTQYF. The CDR3 bases are TGTGCCAGCAGCTTAGCGAGTAACAGGGGATTCGATACGCAGTATTTT. Variable domain in full (rest from reference TRBV7-2 and TRBJ2-3): GAGVSQSPSNKVTEKGKDVELRCDPISGHTALYWYRQSLGQGLEFLIYFQGNSAPDKSGLPSDRFSAERTGGSVSTLTIQRTQQEDSAVYLCASSLASNRGFDTQYFGPGTRLTVL.